One and the same sample provided the 2 T cell receptor beta chains below, sequenced in a study of beta chain features in type 1 diabetes. What these receptors recognize is not known. Findings of the study overall: Among all four CD4+ subsets, Type 1 diabetes patients had TCRB CDR3s that were moderately but significantly shorter.

Investigators reverse transcribed all isolated RNA, so they sequenced expressed TCRB transcripts. TCRdb's table, derived via immunoSEQ multiplex PCR, lists solely in-frame clones and lacks some. Found here are a few hundred thousand clones, approximately 11% of them singletons; the top ten hold 0.017%. Sequencing input: naive CD4+ T cells from blood. The receptors were gathered from a man aged 25-40 years with type 1 diabetes.

The chain joins TRBV5-1 to TRBJ1-1; no definite D call. Trimming shortened V by 4 bases and J by 0 bases, and 10 bases separated the two germline ends. Germline lookup yields CDR1 SGHRS and CDR2 YFSETQ. This CDR3 has 14 residues. CDR3 sequence reads: CASSPEPMNTEAFF. In DNA form, the CDR3 reads TGCGCCAGCAGCCCGGAGCCCATGAACACTGAAGCTTTCTTT.

This clone was observed a few times. The chain uses TRBV29-1 and TRBJ1-2, with TRBD1 as a possible D gene (5 bases). The CDR3 runs 14 residues. With 2 bases removed from V and 3 bases from J, the gap between germline ends came to 13 bases. Germline lookup yields CDR1 SQVTM and CDR2 ANQGSEA. Written as DNA, the CDR3 is TGCAGCGTTGAACTGCCAGACAGCTACTATGGCTACACCTTC. Its translation is CSVELPDSYYGYTF.